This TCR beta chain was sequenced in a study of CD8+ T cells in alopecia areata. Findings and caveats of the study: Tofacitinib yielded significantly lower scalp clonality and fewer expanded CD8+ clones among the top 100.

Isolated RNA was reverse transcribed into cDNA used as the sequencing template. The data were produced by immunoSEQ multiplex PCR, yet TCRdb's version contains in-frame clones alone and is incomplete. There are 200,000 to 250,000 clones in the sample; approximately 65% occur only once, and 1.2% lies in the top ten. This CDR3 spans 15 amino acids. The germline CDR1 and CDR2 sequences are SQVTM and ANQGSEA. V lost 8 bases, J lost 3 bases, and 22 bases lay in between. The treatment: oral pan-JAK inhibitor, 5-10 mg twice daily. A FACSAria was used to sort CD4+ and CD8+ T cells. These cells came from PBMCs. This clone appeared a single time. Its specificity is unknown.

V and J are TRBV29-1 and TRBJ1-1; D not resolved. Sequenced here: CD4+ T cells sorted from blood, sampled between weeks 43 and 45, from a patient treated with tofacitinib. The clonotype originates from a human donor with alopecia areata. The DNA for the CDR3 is TGCAGCTCTTTAACCCCTGGGGTTTTGGACACTGAAGCTTTCTTT. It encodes CSSLTPGVLDTEAFF.